This T cell receptor (beta chain) was captured by sequencing in a study of T cells after yellow fever vaccination. Study summary: Where fractions had low cell numbers, libraries were prepared from them with the SMART-Seq v4 Ultra Low Input RNA kit.

TCRdb passed the 5' RACE reads through MiXCR, listing each CDR3 protein once. The table has hundreds of thousands of distinct CDR3 sequences, approximately 8% seen once; the top ten hold roughly a sixth. Points on this clonotype: Its antigen is as yet unknown.

Study outcomes and limitations: Abundant clonotypes (contaminants from the bulk population) could be present in FACS-sorted repertoires. The CD4 compartment and the CD8 compartment contained a small share of clonotypes in common.

The CDR3 is 15 amino acids. Germline V gives CDR1 MNHEY, CDR2 SMNVEV (reference sequence). V dropped 7 bases and J dropped 8 bases, with 21 bases sitting between them. The chain is built from TRBV27 and TRBJ2-1, with D possibly called TRBD1 or TRBD2 (6 bases each). The sample in question was PBMCs, obtained roughly 45 days after the first yellow fever vaccination. The TCR comes from a young man who received the YFV17D yellow fever vaccine. The CDR3 coding sequence is TGTGCCAGCACTAAAGGGGTCGGGGGCTGGGATGAGCAGTTCTTC. It codes for CASTKGVGGWDEQFF.